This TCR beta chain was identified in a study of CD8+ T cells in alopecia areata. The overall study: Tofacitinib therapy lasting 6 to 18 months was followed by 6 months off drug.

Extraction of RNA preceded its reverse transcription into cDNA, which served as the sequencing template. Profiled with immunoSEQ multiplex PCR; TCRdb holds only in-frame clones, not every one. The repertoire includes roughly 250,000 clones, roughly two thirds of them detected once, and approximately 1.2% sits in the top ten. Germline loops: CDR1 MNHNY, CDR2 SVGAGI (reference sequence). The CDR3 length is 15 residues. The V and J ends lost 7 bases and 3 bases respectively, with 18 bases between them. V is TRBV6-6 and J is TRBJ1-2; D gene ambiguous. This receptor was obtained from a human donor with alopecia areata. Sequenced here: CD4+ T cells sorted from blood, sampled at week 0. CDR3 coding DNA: TGTGCCAGCACCTCCTCGTACGGGTATGACTATGGCTACACCTTC. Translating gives CASTSSYGYDYGYTF.